This TCR beta chain originates from a study of blood T cell repertoires in COVID-19 (dated by TCRdb to 2020 to 2021). The study in broad terms: The collaborator samples originated in the United States, Italy and Spain and spanned the acute and convalescent phases of COVID-19. The prospective study material was composed of cDNA or gDNA derived from T cells, B-cell-depleted T cells, or PBMCs. Samples came from the ongoing ImmuneRACE study (first 160 participants) plus 1,254 subjects from 6 global collaborators. The dataset comprised deeply sampled blood TCRbeta repertoires from subjects exposed to, actively infected with, or recovered from COVID-19. Where available, HLA class I and class II types were taken from metadata supplied by the sample provider and were not determined by assay-based typing. Nearly every sample came with metadata listing a de-identified subject ID, COVID-19 status, age in years and sex. The repertoires were released in a freely available public database meant as a resource for research on the immune response to SARS-CoV-2. Broader findings and caveats from the paper: The quantity of clinical and demographic metadata differed by source and by participant and was supplied without curation.

As regards this clone: Its specific antigen is unknown. Base-call qualities are not available, and no considerably larger clone is one nucleotide away.

CDR3 length: 15 amino acids, cysteine to phenylalanine. Of the read, only the CDR3 DNA is kept; its 45 bases are in frame from base 1. The germline V and J ends show losses of 9 bases and 2 bases respectively, and no gene match explains 11 bases of the junction. CDR1 and CDR2, looked up from the germline V gene (reference sequence), are LNHDA and SQIVND. The immunoSEQ Assay, a bias-controlled multiplex PCR, was used to amplify TCRbeta CDR3 regions from genomic DNA. From the authors' description of their analysis: The number of nucleated cells in each sample was estimated by amplification of reference gene primers within the assay. To quantify the absolute abundance of each unique TCRbeta CDR3 rearrangement, sequence reads were collapsed and filtered. For each sample, productive Simpson clonality was calculated as the square root of Simpson's diversity index over productive rearrangements. The clones in this table, taken by TCRdb from immuneACCESS, are in-frame only. Not every clone is retained; where verified, under half of the shortfall comes from an unresolved V gene, and the cause of the rest is unknown. Clonal size and the V and J genes are those of that table, whereas D and trimming came from the DNA. Counted in this sample were around 310,000 clones; 75% to 90% of them appeared once. Over 4.5% of the sample is in the top ten clones.

Participants in the prospective study were aged roughly 18 to 100 years, lived in about two dozen United States geographic areas, and enrolled through a virtual design. To assign participants to cohorts, the prospective study relied on clinical history that participants themselves reported in a screening survey and a study questionnaire. Recovered participants in ImmuneRACE Cohort 3 were defined as having two consecutive negative NP/OP PCR tests, clearance from a healthcare professional, or resolution of symptoms. In the prospective study, mobile phlebotomists collected whole blood, serum and a nasopharyngeal or oropharyngeal swab from each participant. Additional blood draws and questionnaires over an approximately two-month period could optionally be provided by prospective study participants. Blood samples from the prospective study were shipped frozen or at room temperature prior to DNA extraction.

The sample consisted of PBMCs or T cells enriched from blood (not recorded which). The V and J genes are TRBV19 and TRBJ2-3, with TRBD2 matching 7 junction bases. This receptor was taken from a man aged 25-45 years who had recovered from COVID-19. The CDR3 region: CASSPKRGYTDTQYF. Here is the DNA: TGTGCCAGCTCCCCCAAGCGGGGTTACACAGATACGCAGTATTTT. Extended through the reference TRBV19 and TRBJ2-3 proteins, this CDR3 yields the full variable domain: DGGITQSPKYLFRKEGQNVTLSCEQNLNHDAMYWYRQDPGQGLRLIYYSQIVNDFQKGDIAEGYSVSREKKESFPLTVTSAQKNPTAFYLCASSPKRGYTDTQYFGPGTRLTVL.